This is a list of T cell receptor beta chains from one sample in a study of STAT5B mutations in CD4+ large granular lymphocyte leukemia. The method was immunoSEQ multiplex PCR; TCRdb's version includes in-frame clones alone and lacks a portion of them. The table shows about 32,000 clones, with roughly two thirds occurring only once. The sequenced sample was CD4+ T cells from blood buffy coats. These receptors came from a human donor in good health. The CDR3 runs from the conserved cysteine through the conserved F or W. D genes are given only for firm matches. Clone size is not always given. Where it is, it says once, few, many or a class for expanded clones.

D gene: NA; clone size: NA; V gene: TRBV5-5; J gene: TRBJ1-1; CDR3 protein: CASSLALPTLGSTEAFF; CDR3 DNA: TGTGCCAGCAGCTTGGCCCTTCCGACTCTGGGGTCCACTGAAGCTTTCTTT
D gene: NA; clone size: NA; V gene: TRBV7-9; J gene: TRBJ1-5; CDR3 protein: CASTSTGSNQPQHF; CDR3 DNA: TGTGCCAGCACCAGTACGGGGAGCAATCAGCCCCAGCATTTT
D gene: TRBD1; clone size: NA; V gene: TRBV30; J gene: TRBJ2-2; CDR3 protein: CAWSVRGRGYTGELFF; CDR3 DNA: TGTGCCTGGAGTGTACGGGGCAGGGGGTACACCGGGGAGCTGTTTTTT
D gene: NA; clone size: NA; V gene: TRBV6-6; J gene: TRBJ1-1; CDR3 protein: CASNGGTEAFF; CDR3 DNA: TGTGCCAGCAACGGGGGCACTGAAGCTTTCTTT
D gene: NA; clone size: once; V gene: TRBV14; J gene: TRBJ2-5; CDR3 protein: CASSQVGDTYQETQYF; CDR3 DNA: TGTGCCAGCAGCCAAGTAGGGGACACGTACCAAGAGACCCAGTACTTC
D gene: TRBD2; clone size: NA; V gene: TRBV7-9; J gene: TRBJ2-1; CDR3 protein: CASRVTSGGNEQFF; CDR3 DNA: TGTGCCAGCAGGGTGACTAGCGGGGGTAATGAGCAGTTCTTC
D gene: NA; clone size: NA; V gene: TRBV5-5; J gene: TRBJ2-7; CDR3 protein: CASSAPGPSQYF; CDR3 DNA: TGTGCCAGCAGTGCCCCGGGGCCGTCGCAGTACTTC
D gene: NA; clone size: NA; V gene: TRBV28; J gene: TRBJ1-6; CDR3 protein: CASRPDSVASYNSPLHF; CDR3 DNA: TGTGCCAGCAGACCCGACAGCGTTGCCTCCTATAATTCACCCCTCCACTTT
D gene: NA; clone size: NA; V gene: TRBV7-2; J gene: TRBJ2-7; CDR3 protein: CASSSPESVGYEQYF; CDR3 DNA: TGTGCCAGCAGCTCCCCAGAGTCTGTGGGATACGAGCAGTACTTC
D gene: NA; clone size: NA; V gene: TRBV10-3; J gene: TRBJ1-5; CDR3 protein: CAISEASGQPQHF; CDR3 DNA: TGTGCCATCAGTGAGGCCTCAGGTCAGCCCCAGCATTTT
D gene: NA; clone size: NA; V gene: TRBV19; J gene: TRBJ2-3; CDR3 protein: CASSIVGQSTDTQYF; CDR3 DNA: TGTGCCAGTAGTATAGTAGGTCAGTCGACAGATACGCAGTATTTT
D gene: NA; clone size: NA; V gene: TRBV2; J gene: TRBJ2-7; CDR3 protein: CASSEARLAGGSHEQYF; CDR3 DNA: TGTGCCAGCAGTGAAGCGCGACTGGCGGGCGGGTCCCACGAGCAGTACTTC
D gene: TRBD1; clone size: NA; V gene: TRBV7-8; J gene: TRBJ1-5; CDR3 protein: CASRRGSGQNQPQHF; CDR3 DNA: TGTGCCAGCAGGCGAGGTTCGGGACAGAATCAGCCCCAGCATTTT
D gene: NA; clone size: NA; V gene: TRBV25-1; J gene: TRBJ2-3; CDR3 protein: CASSEYMRGGRDTQYF; CDR3 DNA: TGTGCCAGCAGTGAATATATGAGGGGGGGCAGAGATACGCAGTATTTT
D gene: NA; clone size: NA; V gene: TRBV7-2; J gene: TRBJ2-3; CDR3 protein: CASSRGGGWEDTQYF; CDR3 DNA: TGTGCCAGCAGCCGTGGTGGAGGCTGGGAAGATACGCAGTATTTT
D gene: TRBD1; clone size: NA; V gene: TRBV7-8; J gene: TRBJ2-7; CDR3 protein: CASSLGDRSSYEQYF; CDR3 DNA: TGTGCCAGCAGCTTGGGGGACAGGAGCTCCTACGAGCAGTACTTC
D gene: NA; clone size: few; V gene: TRBV28; J gene: TRBJ1-2; CDR3 protein: CASTTSGSFYGYTF; CDR3 DNA: TGTGCCAGCACCACTTCCGGGTCCTTTTATGGCTACACCTTC
D gene: TRBD1; clone size: NA; V gene: TRBV27; J gene: TRBJ2-6; CDR3 protein: CASSLPQGAAGANVLTF; CDR3 DNA: TGTGCCAGCAGTTTACCACAGGGGGCGGCTGGGGCCAACGTCCTGACTTTC
D gene: TRBD2; clone size: NA; V gene: TRBV7-2; J gene: TRBJ2-2; CDR3 protein: CASSLASAGGLNTGELFF; CDR3 DNA: TGTGCCAGCAGCTTAGCATCAGCGGGGGGCTTAAATACCGGGGAGCTGTTTTTT
D gene: NA; clone size: NA; V gene: TRBV5-1; J gene: TRBJ2-3; CDR3 protein: CASSLPGTDTQYF; CDR3 DNA: TGCGCCAGCAGCTTGCCTGGCACAGATACGCAGTATTTT
D gene: NA; clone size: NA; V gene: TRBV7-6; J gene: TRBJ2-5; CDR3 protein: CASSLGAWKTQYF; CDR3 DNA: TGTGCCAGCAGCTTAGGGGCGTGGAAGACCCAGTACTTC
D gene: TRBD2; clone size: NA; V gene: TRBV18; J gene: TRBJ2-7; CDR3 protein: CASSLRRGEVEQYF; CDR3 DNA: TGTGCCAGCTCATTACGACGGGGGGAGGTGGAGCAGTACTTC
D gene: NA; clone size: once; V gene: TRBV7-2; J gene: TRBJ1-1; CDR3 protein: CASSPGLNTEAFF; CDR3 DNA: TGTGCCAGCAGCCCCGGGCTGAACACTGAAGCTTTCTTT
D gene: NA; clone size: NA; V gene: TRBV5-4; J gene: TRBJ1-1; CDR3 protein: CASFNSNTEAFF; CDR3 DNA: TGTGCCAGTTTTAACAGCAACACTGAAGCTTTCTTT
D gene: NA; clone size: NA; V gene: TRBV28; J gene: TRBJ1-1; CDR3 protein: CASSFTGGTLTDTEAFF; CDR3 DNA: TGTGCCAGCAGTTTCACCGGGGGGACGCTTACGGACACTGAAGCTTTCTTT
D gene: NA; clone size: NA; V gene: TRBV6-5; J gene: TRBJ2-2; CDR3 protein: CASSSRHRSSGELFF; CDR3 DNA: TGTGCCAGCAGCTCCAGGCACAGAAGTTCCGGGGAGCTGTTTTTT
D gene: TRBD2; clone size: NA; V gene: TRBV9; J gene: TRBJ2-1; CDR3 protein: CASSPLAGGNEQFF; CDR3 DNA: TGTGCCAGCAGCCCCTTGGCGGGGGGGAATGAGCAGTTCTTC